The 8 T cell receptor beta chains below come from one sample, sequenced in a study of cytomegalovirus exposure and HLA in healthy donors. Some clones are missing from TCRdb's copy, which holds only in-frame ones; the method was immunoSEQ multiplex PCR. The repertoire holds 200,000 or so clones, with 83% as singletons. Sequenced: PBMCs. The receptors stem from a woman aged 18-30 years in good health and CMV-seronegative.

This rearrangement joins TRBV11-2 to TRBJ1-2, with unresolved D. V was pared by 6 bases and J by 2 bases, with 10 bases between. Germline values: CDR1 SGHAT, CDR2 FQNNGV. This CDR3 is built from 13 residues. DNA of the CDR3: TGTGCCAGCAGTTACACGGGGAACTATGGCTACACCTTC. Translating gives CASSYTGNYGYTF. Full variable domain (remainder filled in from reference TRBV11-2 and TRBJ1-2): EAGVAQSPRYKIIEKRQSVAFWCNPISGHATLYWYQQILGQGPKLLIQFQNNGVVDDSQLPKDRFSAERLKGVDSTLKIQPAKLEDSAVYLCASSYTGNYGYTFGSGTRLTVV.

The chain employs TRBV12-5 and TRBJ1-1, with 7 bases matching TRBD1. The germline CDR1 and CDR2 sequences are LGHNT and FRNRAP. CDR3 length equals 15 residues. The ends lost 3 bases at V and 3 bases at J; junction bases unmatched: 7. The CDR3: CASGLGGQRYTEAFF. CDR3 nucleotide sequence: TGTGCTAGTGGTTTAGGGGGACAGAGATACACTGAAGCTTTCTTT.

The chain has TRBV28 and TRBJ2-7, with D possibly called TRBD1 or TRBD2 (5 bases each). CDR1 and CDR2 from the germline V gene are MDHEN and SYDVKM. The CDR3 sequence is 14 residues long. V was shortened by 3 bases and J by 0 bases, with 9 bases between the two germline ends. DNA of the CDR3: TGTGCCAGCAGTTTTTCGAGGGGCTCCTACGAGCAGTACTTC. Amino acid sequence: CASSFSRGSYEQYF.

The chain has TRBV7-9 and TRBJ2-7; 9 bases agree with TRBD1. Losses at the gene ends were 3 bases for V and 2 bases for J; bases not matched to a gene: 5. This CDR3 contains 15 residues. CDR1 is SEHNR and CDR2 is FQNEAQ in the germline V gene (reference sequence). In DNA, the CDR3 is TGTGCCAGCAGCTTTCATGGACAGGGGCCCTACGAGCAGTACTTC. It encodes CASSFHGQGPYEQYF.

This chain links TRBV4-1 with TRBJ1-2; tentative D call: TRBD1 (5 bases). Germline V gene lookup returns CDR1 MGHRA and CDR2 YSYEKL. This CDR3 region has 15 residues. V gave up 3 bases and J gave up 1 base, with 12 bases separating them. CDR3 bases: TGCGCCAGCAGCCACGGCAGGGTCTTTAACTATGGCTACACCTTC. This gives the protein CASSHGRVFNYGYTF.

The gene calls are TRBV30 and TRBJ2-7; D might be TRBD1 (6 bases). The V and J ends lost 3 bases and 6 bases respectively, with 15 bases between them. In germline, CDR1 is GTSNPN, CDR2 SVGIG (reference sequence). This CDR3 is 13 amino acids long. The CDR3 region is CAWRRGHLSEQYF. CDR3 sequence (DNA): TGTGCCTGGAGAAGGGGACATTTATCCGAGCAGTACTTC.

CDR3 DNA: TGTGCCAGCAGTTTCCCCACCGGGGAGCTGTTTTTT. It translates to CASSFPTGELFF. The chain links TRBV27 to TRBJ2-2; D gene uncertain. CDR1 and CDR2 (germline): MNHEY, SMNVEV (reference sequence). Trimming shortened V by 3 bases and J by 4 bases, and 3 bases separated the two germline ends. The CDR3 consists of 12 residues.

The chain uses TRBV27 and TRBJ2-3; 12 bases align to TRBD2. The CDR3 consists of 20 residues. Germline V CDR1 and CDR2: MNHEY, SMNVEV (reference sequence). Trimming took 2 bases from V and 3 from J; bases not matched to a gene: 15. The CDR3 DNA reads TGTGCCAGCAGTTTAGCTAGTGTCGCTAGCGGGAGGGGCTGGACAGATACGCAGTATTTT. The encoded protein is CASSLASVASGRGWTDTQYF.